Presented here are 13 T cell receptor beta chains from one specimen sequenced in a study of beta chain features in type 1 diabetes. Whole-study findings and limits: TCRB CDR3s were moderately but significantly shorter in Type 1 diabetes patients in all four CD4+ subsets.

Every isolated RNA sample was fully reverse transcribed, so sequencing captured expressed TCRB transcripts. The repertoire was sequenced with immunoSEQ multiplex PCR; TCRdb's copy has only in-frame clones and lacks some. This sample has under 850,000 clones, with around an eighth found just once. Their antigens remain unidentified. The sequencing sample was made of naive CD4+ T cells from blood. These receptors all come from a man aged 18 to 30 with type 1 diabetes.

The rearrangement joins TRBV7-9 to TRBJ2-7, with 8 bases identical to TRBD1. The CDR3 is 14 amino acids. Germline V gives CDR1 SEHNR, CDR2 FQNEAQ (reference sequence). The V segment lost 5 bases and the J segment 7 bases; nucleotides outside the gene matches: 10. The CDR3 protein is CASSLGQGSREQYF. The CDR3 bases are TGTGCCAGCAGCCTCGGACAGGGTTCGAGGGAGCAGTACTTC.

DNA for the CDR3: TGCAGCGTGTCAGGGGGCTTCAATCAGCCCCAGCATTTT. This codes for CSVSGGFNQPQHF. The gene calls are TRBV29-1 and TRBJ1-5, with 8 bases lining up with TRBD1. Losses at the gene ends were 6 bases for V and 3 bases for J; bases not matched to a gene: 4. The CDR3 totals 13 residues. The germline gives CDR1 SQVTM, CDR2 ANQGSEA.

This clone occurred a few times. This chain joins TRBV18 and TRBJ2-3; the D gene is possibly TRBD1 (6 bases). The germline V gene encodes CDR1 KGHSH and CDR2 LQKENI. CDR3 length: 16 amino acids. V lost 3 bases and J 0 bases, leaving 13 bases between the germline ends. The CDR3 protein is CASSPMLRGSTDTQYF. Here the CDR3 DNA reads TGTGCCAGCTCACCCATGCTGAGGGGGAGCACAGATACGCAGTATTTT.

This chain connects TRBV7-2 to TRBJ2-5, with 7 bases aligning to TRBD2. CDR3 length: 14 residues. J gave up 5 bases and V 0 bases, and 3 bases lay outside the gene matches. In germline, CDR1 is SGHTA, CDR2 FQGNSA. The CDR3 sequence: CASSLAWGGETQYF. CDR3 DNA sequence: TGTGCCAGCAGCTTAGCGTGGGGAGGGGAGACCCAGTACTTC.

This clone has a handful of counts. The CDR3 nucleotides are TGCGCCAGCAGCGTTTTTCAGGGTGCGGAGACCCAGTACTTC. Protein: CASSVFQGAETQYF. V usage is TRBV5-1 and J usage is TRBJ2-5, with D possibly TRBD1 on 5 matching bases. Between the trimmed V and J ends, which lost 4 bases and 5 bases, there was a span of 15 bases. The CDR3 contains 14 residues. CDR1 is SGHRS and CDR2 is YFSETQ in the germline V gene.

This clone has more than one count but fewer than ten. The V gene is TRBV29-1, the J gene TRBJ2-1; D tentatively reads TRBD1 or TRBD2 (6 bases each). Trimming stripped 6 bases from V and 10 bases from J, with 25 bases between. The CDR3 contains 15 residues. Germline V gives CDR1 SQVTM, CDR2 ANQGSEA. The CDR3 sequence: CSVEGHYDGSQEQFF. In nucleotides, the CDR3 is TGCAGCGTGGAGGGACATTATGATGGGTCCCAAGAGCAGTTCTTC.

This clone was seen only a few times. In nucleotides, the CDR3 is TGTGCCAGCAGCTTAGACGGGGGCCCAATAAACACCATATATTTT. It specifies CASSLDGGPINTIYF. The chain is built from TRBV7-9 and TRBJ1-3; perhaps TRBD1 as D (6 bases). Per the germline V gene, CDR1 is SEHNR and CDR2 is FQNEAQ (reference sequence). CDR3 size: 15 residues. With 1 base removed from V and 6 bases from J, the gap between germline ends came to 13 bases.

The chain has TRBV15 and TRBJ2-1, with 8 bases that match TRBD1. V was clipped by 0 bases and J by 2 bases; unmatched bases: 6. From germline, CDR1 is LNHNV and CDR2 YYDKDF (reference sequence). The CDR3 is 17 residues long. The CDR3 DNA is TGTGCCACCAGCAGAGAAAAACAGGGGGGTCCCTACAATGAGCAGTTCTTC. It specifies CATSREKQGGPYNEQFF.

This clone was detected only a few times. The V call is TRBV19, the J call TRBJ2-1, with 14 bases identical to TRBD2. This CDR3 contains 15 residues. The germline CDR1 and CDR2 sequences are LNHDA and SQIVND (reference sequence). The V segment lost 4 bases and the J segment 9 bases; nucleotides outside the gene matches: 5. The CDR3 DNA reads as TGTGCCAGTAGTACGACTAGCGGGGGGGCCGTTGAGCAGTTCTTC. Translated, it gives CASSTTSGGAVEQFF.

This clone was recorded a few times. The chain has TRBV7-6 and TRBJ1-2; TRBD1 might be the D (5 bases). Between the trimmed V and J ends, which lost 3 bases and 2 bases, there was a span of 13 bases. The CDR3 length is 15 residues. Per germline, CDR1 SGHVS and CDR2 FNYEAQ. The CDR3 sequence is CASSFMSEGNYGYTF. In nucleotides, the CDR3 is TGTGCCAGCAGCTTCATGAGTGAGGGGAACTATGGCTACACCTTC. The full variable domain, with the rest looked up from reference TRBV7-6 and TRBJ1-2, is GAGVSQSPRYKVTKRGQDVALRCDPISGHVSLYWYRQALGQGPEFLTYFNYEAQQDKSGLPNDRFSAERPEGSISTLTIQRTEQRDSAMYRCASSFMSEGNYGYTFGSGTRLTVV.

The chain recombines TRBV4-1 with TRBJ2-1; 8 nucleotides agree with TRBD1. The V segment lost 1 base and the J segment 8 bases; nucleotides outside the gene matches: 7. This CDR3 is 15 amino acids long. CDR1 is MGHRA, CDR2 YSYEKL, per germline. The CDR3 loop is CASSQVLPGGDEQFF. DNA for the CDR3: TGCGCCAGCAGCCAAGTATTACCAGGGGGCGATGAGCAGTTCTTC.

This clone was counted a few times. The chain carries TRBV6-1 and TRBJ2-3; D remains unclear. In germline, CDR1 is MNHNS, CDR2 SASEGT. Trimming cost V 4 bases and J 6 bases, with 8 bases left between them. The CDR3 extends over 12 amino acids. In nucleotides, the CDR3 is TGTGCCAGCAGTGCTCTCGCTGATACGCAGTATTTT. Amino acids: CASSALADTQYF.

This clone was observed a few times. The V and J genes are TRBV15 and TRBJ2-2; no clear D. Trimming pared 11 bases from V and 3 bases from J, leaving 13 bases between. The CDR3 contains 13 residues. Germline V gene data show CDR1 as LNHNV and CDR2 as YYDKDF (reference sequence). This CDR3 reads CAVMKSDTGELFF. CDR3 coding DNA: TGTGCCGTGATGAAATCGGACACCGGGGAGCTGTTTTTT.